Presented here are 16 T cell receptor beta chains from one specimen sequenced in a study of T cells expressing NK-cell markers. TCRdb re-called the 5' RACE reads, yielding one record per CDR3 amino acid sequence without DNA. This repertoire includes 400,000 or so distinct CDR3 sequences. Input material: blood T cells: a sorted CD56 or NKG2C T cell subset, CD4+ or CD8+ T cells, or bulk PBMC T cells (not recorded which). The receptor set was obtained from a woman in her 50s in good health.

The V gene is TRBV7-8, the J gene TRBJ2-1; TCRdb selects TRBD1, and the lack of DNA leaves this call unchecked. This CDR3 region has 13 residues. Germline lookup yields CDR1 SGHVS and CDR2 FQNEAQ. The chain's CDR3 is CASSRLRGNEQFF. Complete variable domain (other parts from reference TRBV7-8 and TRBJ2-1): GAGVSQSPRYKVAKRGQDVALRCDPISGHVSLFWYQQALGQGPEFLTYFQNEAQLDKSGLPSDRFFAERPEGSVSTLKIQRTQQEDSAVYLCASSRLRGNEQFFGPGTRLTVL.

The chain has TRBV28 and TRBJ2-7. Germline CDR1 and CDR2: MDHEN and SYDVKM. The CDR3 loop spans 12 amino acids. This chain's CDR3 is CASSVTYYEQYF.

This sequence joins TRBV5-1 and TRBJ1-4; TCRdb names TRBD1, which stays unverified in the absence of DNA. The CDR3 covers 17 residues. Germline CDR1 reads SGHRS; CDR2 reads YFSETQ. This CDR3 is CASSFLGQGVTNEKLFF.

This chain connects TRBV5-1 to TRBJ2-4. Germline V gene data show CDR1 as SGHRS and CDR2 as YFSETQ. This CDR3 region has 15 residues. CDR3 region: CASSPMTPGKNIQYF.

This chain links TRBV20-1 with TRBJ2-1; checking the TCRdb D call of TRBD2 is not possible without DNA. Germline V lookup: CDR1 DFQATT, CDR2 SNEGSKA (reference sequence). The CDR3 is 14 amino acids. The CDR3 region is CSASARLDMHEQFF.

The chain links TRBV7-3 to TRBJ2-1; TCRdb names TRBD2, which stays unverified in the absence of DNA. Germline CDR1 and CDR2: SGHTA and FQGTGA. This CDR3 has 15 residues. This CDR3 is CATSLSGGIGHEQFF.

The chain carries TRBV29-1 and TRBJ2-5. The CDR3 is made up of 13 amino acids. Germline V lookup: CDR1 SQVTM, CDR2 ANQGSEA. The chain's CDR3 is CSVVSPEQETQYF.

The chain is built from TRBV20-1 and TRBJ2-7; TCRdb's D call of TRBD1 is untestable without DNA. This CDR3 contains 14 residues. The V gene's germline CDR1 is DFQATT and CDR2 SNEGSKA (reference sequence). The CDR3 sequence: CSASRPNSGYEQYF.

V gene TRBV10-1 combines with J gene TRBJ2-1. Per germline, CDR1 WNHNN and CDR2 SYGVQD (reference sequence). The CDR3 covers 15 residues. CDR3 residues: CASSELSTGYNEQFF.

The V call is TRBV7-2, the J call TRBJ2-5; with no DNA, the TCRdb D assignment of TRBD1 cannot be verified. Germline loops: CDR1 SGHTA, CDR2 FQGNSA. There are 15 residues in the CDR3. The CDR3: CASSLALGGVKTQYF.

V usage is TRBV5-6 and J usage is TRBJ2-5. The germline V gene has CDR1 SGHDT and CDR2 YYEEEE. The CDR3 runs to 15 residues. CDR3 amino acids: CASSLRPNLGETQYF.

The J gene is TRBJ1-1, the V gene TRBV7-9; the TCRdb call, TRBD1, lacks DNA for checking. This CDR3 is 14 amino acids long. Germline loops: CDR1 SEHNR, CDR2 FQNEAQ (reference sequence). The CDR3 here is CASSLGQSNTEAFF.

The V call is TRBV25-1, the J call TRBJ1-4; the TCRdb D gene call, TRBD1, has no DNA to confirm it. The germline gives CDR1 MGHDK, CDR2 SYGVNS. The CDR3 loop spans 17 amino acids. The CDR3 is CASSGGTGGLPYEKLFF.

The chain is built from TRBV5-5 and TRBJ1-2. Looked up from germline, CDR1 is SGHKS and CDR2 is YYEKEE (reference sequence). The CDR3 contains 14 residues. CDR3 amino acids: CASSLASQYEGYTF.

The chain couples TRBV20-1 to TRBJ1-2. The CDR3 covers 16 residues. The V gene's germline CDR1 is DFQATT and CDR2 SNEGSKA (reference sequence). CDR3 region: CSASRQIPTTNYGYTF.

The gene calls are TRBV16 and TRBJ2-3; absent DNA, TCRdb's TRBD1 call cannot be checked. CDR1 KGHSY and CDR2 FQNENV come from the germline V gene. The length of the CDR3 is 16 residues. The CDR3 loop is CASSLRGAGGTDTQYF.